This TCR beta chain was retrieved from a study of blood T cell repertoires in COVID-19. As handled by the study authors: Reference gene primer amplification in the assay estimated nucleated cell counts. Generated by immunoSEQ multiplex PCR, the TCRdb table keeps only in-frame clones and is missing some. V and J calls and clone size are those listed in that table; D and trimming were worked out from the DNA. The sample includes fewer than 350,000 clones, 85% to 90% of them seen just once. The V gene end was trimmed by 7 bases and the J gene end by 4 bases; junction bases not matched to a gene: 4. Germline CDR1 and CDR2: SQVTM and ANQGSEA. This CDR3 comprises 12 residues. In the case of this clone: Other DNA sequences in this sample translate to the same CDR3.

Everyone who took part was roughly 18 to 90 years old, and they came from 24 US areas. Clinical histories supplied by participants themselves formed the basis of cohort assignment. This TCR derives from a woman aged 18 to 35 with acute COVID-19. This chain connects TRBV29-1 to TRBJ2-3; 8 bases line up with TRBD1. Input material: PBMCs or T cells enriched from blood (not recorded which). CDR3: CSGGQGADTQYF. CDR3 nucleotide sequence: TGCAGCGGAGGACAGGGTGCAGATACGCAGTATTTT.